Each of the 27 T cell receptor beta chains below was sequenced from the same sample in a study of OX40 agonist ivuxolimab in advanced cancers. The library was made by the immunoSEQ multiplex PCR assay. The clones in this table, taken by TCRdb from immuneACCESS, are in-frame only. Not every clone is retained; where verified, under half of the shortfall comes from an unresolved V gene, and the cause of the rest is unknown. The sample includes tens of thousands of clones, with 84% observed a single time. Of the sample, around 2% falls within the top ten clones. This specimen consisted of CD4+ or CD8+ T cells sorted from blood, obtained in a trial of the OX40 agonist ivuxolimab. The receptor source for this set is an adult with an advanced solid tumor such as melanoma, head and neck, liver or kidney cancer.

This chain links TRBV10-1 with TRBJ2-1, with D maybe TRBD2 (5 bases). The germline CDR1 and CDR2 sequences are WNHNN and SYGVQD (reference sequence). This CDR3 is built from 13 residues. V was shortened by 5 bases and J by 9 bases, with 14 bases between the two germline ends. CDR3 sequence: CASSRGMVSEQFF. The CDR3 DNA reads TGCGCCAGCAGTCGGGGTATGGTATCTGAGCAGTTCTTC.

V gene TRBV4-2 combines with J gene TRBJ2-2; 10 bases map to TRBD1. This CDR3 is built from 16 residues. Germline CDR1 LGHNA, CDR2 YNFKEQ. With 4 bases clipped from V and 5 bases from J, the junction kept 7 bases outside the gene matches. The CDR3: CASSLTGQGGTGELFF. In nucleotides, the CDR3 is TGTGCCAGCAGCCTAACCGGACAGGGGGGGACCGGGGAGCTGTTTTTT.

This chain uses TRBV6-1 with TRBJ2-2; no clear D gene. Germline V gene sequence: CDR1 MNHNS, CDR2 SASEGT. The V and J ends lost 6 bases and 1 base respectively, with 9 bases between them. This CDR3 is 14 amino acids long. CDR3 amino acids: CASRQHGNTGELFF. Here the CDR3 DNA reads TGTGCCAGCAGGCAACACGGGAACACCGGGGAGCTGTTTTTT.

The chain uses TRBV29-1 and TRBJ2-1; no firm D call. From germline, CDR1 is SQVTM and CDR2 ANQGSEA. Trimming pared 3 bases from V and 8 bases from J, leaving 8 bases between. The CDR3 covers 11 residues. The CDR3 DNA reads as TGCAGCGTTGAGAGAAACGATGAGCAGTTCTTC. Encoded protein: CSVERNDEQFF.

The chain recombines TRBV19 with TRBJ2-3, with 8 positions matching TRBD1. The germline gives CDR1 LNHDA, CDR2 SQIVND (reference sequence). CDR3 length: 16 residues. V lost 2 bases, J lost 1 base, and 5 bases stayed unmatched. CDR3 DNA: TGTGCCAGTAGTATACGAGGACAGGGACGCACAGATACGCAGTATTTT. This codes for CASSIRGQGRTDTQYF.

This clone was counted once. The CDR3 sequence: CASRGTSGNTGELFF. The CDR3 DNA is TGTGCCAGCAGAGGGACTAGCGGGAACACCGGGGAGCTGTTTTTT. This chain joins TRBV9 and TRBJ2-2; 11 nucleotides align to TRBD2. The CDR3 runs 15 residues. Germline V lookup: CDR1 SGDLS, CDR2 YYNGEE. Trimming at V came to 5 bases and at J to 1 base, leaving 1 base not matched to a gene.

Only a few counts were recorded for this clone. The chain uses TRBV28 and TRBJ2-1; 10 bases line up with TRBD2. CDR1 and CDR2 from the germline V gene are MDHEN and SYDVKM. V was clipped by 2 bases and J by 6 bases; unmatched bases: 7. The CDR3 consists of 16 residues. The chain's CDR3 is CASSLGGSGGLNEQFF. The CDR3 bases are TGTGCCAGCAGTTTAGGGGGTAGCGGGGGGCTCAATGAGCAGTTCTTC. Full variable domain (rest looked up from reference TRBV28 and TRBJ2-1): DVKVTQSSRYLVKRTGEKVFLECVQDMDHENMFWYRQDPGLGLRLIYFSYDVKMKEKGDIPEGYSVSREKKERFSLILESASTNQTSMYLCASSLGGSGGLNEQFFGPGTRLTVL.

This clone was seen only once. J is TRBJ2-5 and V is TRBV2; 8 bases match TRBD1. Germline CDR1 and CDR2: SNHLY and FYNNEI. The CDR3 loop spans 13 amino acids. Trimming cost V 4 bases and J 4 bases; bases outside gene matches: 2. CDR3 region: CASSGTGRETQYF. The CDR3 DNA is TGTGCCAGCAGTGGGACAGGGAGAGAGACCCAGTACTTC.

CDR3 bases: TGTGCCAGCGCGAAGGGTAGTAGCACTGAAGCTTTCTTT. Amino acids: CASAKGSSTEAFF. The rearrangement links TRBV7-3 to TRBJ1-1; no definite D call. Germline CDR1 SGHTA, CDR2 FQGTGA. V shed 8 bases and J shed 4 bases, with 14 bases lying between them. CDR3 size: 13 residues.

The chain has TRBV5-1 and TRBJ2-7, with TRBD1 identical over 10 bases. From germline, CDR1 is SGHRS and CDR2 YFSETQ. CDR3 length: 18 amino acids. V gave up 0 bases and J gave up 4 bases; unmatched junction bases: 13. CDR3 bases: TGCGCCAGCAGCTTGGGAGGGGACTTTCCGGGACAGGGGTACGAGCAGTACTTC. Its protein is CASSLGGDFPGQGYEQYF.

The genes are TRBV14 and TRBJ1-2; a weak D match, TRBD1 (5 bases). Between the trimmed V and J ends, which lost 4 bases and 6 bases, there was a span of 12 bases. The CDR3 is made up of 13 amino acids. Germline loops: CDR1 SGHDN, CDR2 FVKESK. The CDR3: CASSPRTRDGYTF. The CDR3 DNA sequence: TGTGCCAGCAGCCCGAGGACCAGGGATGGCTACACCTTC.

The gene calls are TRBV7-3 and TRBJ2-7; D is possibly TRBD2 (6 bases). V was clipped by 5 bases and J by 6 bases, with 14 bases between them. The CDR3 extends over 13 amino acids. The germline gives CDR1 SGHTA, CDR2 FQGTGA. The DNA of the CDR3 is TGTGCCAGCAGCGCCCGGTTGGGGGGCGAGCAGTACTTC. The encoded protein is CASSARLGGEQYF.

This clone was seen just once. The rearrangement uses TRBV28 and TRBJ2-6; D is perhaps TRBD2 (5 bases). The germline CDR1 and CDR2 sequences are MDHEN and SYDVKM. This CDR3 has 16 amino acids. V lost 6 bases and J lost 4, with 16 bases in between. The CDR3 sequence: CASSSLRGSGANVLTF. CDR3 nucleotides: TGTGCCAGCAGCTCCCTCCGAGGGTCCGGGGCCAACGTCCTGACTTTC.

This clone was detected only a few times. The CDR3 DNA follows: TGCGCCAGCAGCCAAGATGAAGGGACAGGGGCTTCGTCCTCTGGGGCCAACGTCCTGACTTTC. It is translated as CASSQDEGTGASSSGANVLTF. This rearrangement joins TRBV4-3 to TRBJ2-6; 10 bases line up with TRBD1. V lost 0 bases and J lost 0; bases outside the gene matches: 11. The germline V gene has CDR1 LGHNA and CDR2 YSLEER. This CDR3 has 21 residues.

The sample holds a few counts of this clone. The chain uses TRBV18 and TRBJ1-2, with a tentative D call TRBD1 (5 bases). The CDR3 covers 14 residues. Trimming stripped 3 bases from V and 4 bases from J, with 12 bases between. Germline V gene lookup returns CDR1 KGHSH and CDR2 LQKENI. CDR3 DNA: TGTGCCAGCTCACCGGGGACTAACTCCTATGGCTACACCTTC. Translated: CASSPGTNSYGYTF.

The chain uses TRBV2 and TRBJ2-1, with 14 bases lining up with TRBD2. There are 15 residues in the CDR3. The germline V gene has CDR1 SNHLY and CDR2 FYNNEI. V shed 4 bases, J shed 9 bases, and the junction held 5 bases outside the gene matches. The CDR3: CASSGLAGGWGEQFF. The CDR3 DNA is TGTGCCAGCAGTGGACTAGCGGGAGGGTGGGGTGAGCAGTTCTTC.

This rearrangement joins TRBV4-2 to TRBJ2-5, with D uncertain. The germline V gene has CDR1 LGHNA and CDR2 YNFKEQ. The germline V and J ends were trimmed by 4 bases and 5 bases, with 5 bases remaining between them. There are 11 residues in the CDR3. The CDR3 is CASSPPETQYF. The CDR3 DNA follows: TGTGCCAGCAGCCCCCCGGAGACCCAGTACTTC.

The rearrangement links TRBV5-3 to TRBJ2-4; D might be TRBD2 (6 bases). TRBV5-3 is an ORF; its function is uncertain. V was pared by 1 base and J by 0 bases, with 11 bases between. The length of the CDR3 is 16 residues. CDR3 nucleotides: TGTGCCAGAAGCTTGTTGGGGGGAAGAGCCAAAAACATTCAGTACTTC. It specifies CARSLLGGRAKNIQYF.

The DNA for the CDR3 is TGTGCCAGCTCACCCGACCCTAGCGGGAGCTCCTACAATGAGCAGTTCTTC. Encoded protein: CASSPDPSGSSYNEQFF. This chain joins TRBV18 and TRBJ2-1; 10 nucleotides match TRBD2. The CDR3 spans 17 residues. Germline trimming cut 3 bases from V and 0 bases from J; bases unmatched to any gene: 5. Germline V gene sequence: CDR1 KGHSH, CDR2 LQKENI. Based on the CDR3 plus reference TRBV18 and TRBJ2-1, the full variable domain is NAGVMQNPRHLVRRRGQEARLRCSPMKGHSHVYWYRQLPEEGLKFMVYLQKENIIDESGMPKERFSAEFPKEGPSILRIQQVVRGDSAAYFCASSPDPSGSSYNEQFFGPGTRLTVL.

The gene calls are TRBV7-2 and TRBJ1-3, with D unclear. The V and J ends lost 5 bases and 3 bases respectively, with 8 bases between them. The germline gives CDR1 SGHTA, CDR2 FQGNSA. There are 13 residues in the CDR3. In DNA form, the CDR3 reads TGTGCCAGCAGCCCGGTCTTTGGAAACACCATATATTTT. As protein: CASSPVFGNTIYF.

This clone was found a few times. The V and J genes are TRBV6-1 and TRBJ2-7; TRBD1 matches at 9 bases. Germline V gene data show CDR1 as MNHNS and CDR2 as SASEGT. Losses at the gene ends were 6 bases for V and 6 bases for J; bases not matched to a gene: 6. The CDR3 is 13 residues long. The CDR3 protein is CASSRDRVSEQYF. In DNA form, the CDR3 reads TGTGCCAGCAGCCGGGACAGGGTTAGCGAGCAGTACTTC.

The V and J genes are TRBV30 and TRBJ1-2, with D perhaps TRBD1 (6 bases). The germline V gene encodes CDR1 GTSNPN and CDR2 SVGIG (reference sequence). Between the trimmed V and J ends, which lost 1 base and 3 bases, there was a span of 21 bases. The CDR3 is 17 residues long. The CDR3 DNA is TGTGCCTGGAGTGGACGACCCGGGACACCTAAGGACTATGGCTACACCTTC. It yields the protein CAWSGRPGTPKDYGYTF.

Here the CDR3 reads CASSVGGGQPQHF. The DNA for the CDR3 is TGTGCCAGCAGTGTGGGGGGCGGTCAGCCCCAGCATTTT. The chain links TRBV6-4 to TRBJ1-5; TRBD1 might be the D (6 bases). Germline loops: CDR1 MRHNA, CDR2 SNTAGT. Trimming cost V 4 bases and J 6 bases, with 10 bases left between them. This CDR3 is built from 13 residues.

This chain uses TRBV5-3 with TRBJ1-2; D perhaps matches TRBD1 (6 bases). TRBV5-3 is sorted into the ORF group, with uncertain function. V was pared by 2 bases and J by 2 bases, with 16 bases between. CDR3 size: 16 residues. CDR3 DNA sequence: TGTGCCAGAAGCTTCGACTCCGGACAGCCGAACTATGGCTACACCTTC. It specifies CARSFDSGQPNYGYTF.

The chain has TRBV28 and TRBJ2-1; TRBD2 aligns across 7 bases. V was clipped by 6 bases and J by 3 bases; unmatched bases: 14. Germline V CDR1 and CDR2: MDHEN, SYDVKM. CDR3 length equals 17 residues. CDR3 nucleotide sequence: TGTGCCAGCAGCGGCTCCAGCTGGGGGGGTAACTACAATGAGCAGTTCTTC. Protein sequence: CASSGSSWGGNYNEQFF.

The gene calls are TRBV19 and TRBJ1-2, with D possibly matching TRBD1 (5 bases). This CDR3 has 13 amino acids. Trimming took 3 bases from V and 5 from J, leaving 10 bases between them. Germline V lookup: CDR1 LNHDA, CDR2 SQIVND (reference sequence). DNA for the CDR3: TGTGCCAGTAGTATCGGGGCAGTGTATGGCTACACCTTC. Its translation: CASSIGAVYGYTF.

In its sample, this clone was seen once. This rearrangement joins TRBV5-4 to TRBJ2-1, with D unclear. The CDR3 loop spans 12 amino acids. Germline V gene sequence: CDR1 SGHNT, CDR2 YYREEE (reference sequence). V lost 5 bases and J 4 bases, leaving 7 bases between the germline ends. The CDR3 DNA is TGTGCCAGCAGTTACCAATACAATGAGCAGTTCTTC. This gives the protein CASSYQYNEQFF.